This entry describes one T cell receptor (beta chain). Its antigen is not identified. V gave up 4 bases and J gave up 6 bases; unmatched junction bases: 12. The V gene's germline CDR1 is MGHRA and CDR2 YSYEKL. This CDR3 comprises 15 residues. This entry is derived from a study of neoadjuvant nivolumab and ipilimumab in lung cancer. The study's findings and limits: TCR receptors were sequenced in few samples. From pretherapy to surgery, tumor richness and clonality rose with dual therapy. Compared with tumor-adjacent uninvolved lung, resected tumors showed greater richness and clonality.

This table comes from immunoSEQ multiplex PCR, and its TCRdb copy is limited to in-frame clones, with some not included. Among 9,000 to 10,000 clones listed, approximately 85% were seen once. This clonotype originated in an adult with non-small cell lung cancer. The sample here was peripheral blood, taken before neoadjuvant nivolumab, alone or with ipilimumab. The gene calls are TRBV4-1 and TRBJ2-7; 7 bases fit TRBD2. CDR3 loop: CASSRDVGGGSEQYF. In nucleotides, the CDR3 is TGCGCCAGCAGCCGAGACGTCGGGGGAGGGAGCGAGCAGTACTTC.